A single sample is the source of the 24 T cell receptor beta chains below, sequenced in a study of blood T cell repertoires in COVID-19. Method: immunoSEQ multiplex PCR; TCRdb's copy keeps in-frame clones and lacks some. Of 130,000 to 150,000 clones listed, roughly 88% are singletons. The sequenced sample consisted of peripheral blood. These receptors were collected from a woman between 55 and 75 years old with COVID-19, enrolled during active disease.

The gene calls are TRBV6-2 or TRBV6-3 and TRBJ2-7; a possible D gene is TRBD1 (5 bases). Germline assignment: CDR1 MNHEY and CDR2 SVGEGT. V dropped 6 bases and J dropped 0 bases, with 15 bases sitting between them. The CDR3 has 15 amino acids. CDR3 protein: CASSRLGADSYEQYF. In DNA, the CDR3 is TGTGCCAGCAGCCGCCTAGGGGCCGACTCCTACGAGCAGTACTTC.

V is TRBV27 and J is TRBJ1-1, with a weak D call TRBD1 (6 bases). Germline V lookup: CDR1 MNHEY, CDR2 SMNVEV (reference sequence). The CDR3 is 14 amino acids. Trimming cost V 6 bases and J 4 bases, with 15 bases left between them. CDR3 sequence: CASRPGQMGTEAFF. The DNA for the CDR3 is TGTGCCAGCAGACCCGGACAGATGGGCACTGAAGCTTTCTTT.

V is TRBV9 and J is TRBJ2-5; TRBD2 is a possible D gene (6 bases). CDR3 length: 16 amino acids. The V end was cut by 3 bases, the J end by 5 bases, with 20 bases between. Germline V lookup: CDR1 SGDLS, CDR2 YYNGEE. The CDR3, as DNA: TGTGCCAGCAGCGACCGTGGGCTAGCGATGGGGGAGACCCAGTACTTC. Its protein product is CASSDRGLAMGETQYF.

This rearrangement joins TRBV7-3 to TRBJ2-7; 7 bases agree with TRBD1. CDR1 SGHTA and CDR2 FQGTGA come from the germline V gene. This CDR3 contains 16 residues. Losses at the gene ends were 6 bases for V and 1 base for J; bases not matched to a gene: 12. In DNA form, the CDR3 reads TGTGCCAGCAGGCAAAGCCTACAGGGGTCTTCCTACGAGCAGTACTTC. Its protein product is CASRQSLQGSSYEQYF.

The V and J genes are TRBV6-2 or TRBV6-3 and TRBJ1-2; D gene unclear. V lost 6 bases, J lost 6 bases, and 11 bases lay in between. The germline V gene encodes CDR1 MNHEY and CDR2 SVGEGT. The CDR3 totals 12 residues. CDR3: CASSPRADGYTF. In DNA, the CDR3 is TGTGCCAGCAGCCCCCGTGCAGATGGCTACACCTTC.

V usage is TRBV5-4 and J usage is TRBJ2-5; weak D call: TRBD2 (5 bases). The V end was cut by 0 bases, the J end by 1 base, with 13 bases between. Germline V gene data show CDR1 as SGHNT and CDR2 as YYREEE (reference sequence). The CDR3 runs to 16 residues. The DNA of the CDR3 is TGTGCCAGCAGCTTGGACCTTTCAGGAGGCCAAGAGACCCAGTACTTC. Translation: CASSLDLSGGQETQYF.

In its sample, this clone was seen a few times. CDR3 in amino acids: CASSENMGGLNNYGYTF. The CDR3 DNA reads as TGTGCCAGCAGTGAAAACATGGGGGGGCTGAATAACTATGGCTACACCTTC. The V and J genes are TRBV2 and TRBJ1-2; weak D call: TRBD1 (6 bases). The germline V gene encodes CDR1 SNHLY and CDR2 FYNNEI. This CDR3 contains 17 residues. Deletions cut 2 bases from V and 1 base from J, with 17 bases between.

V usage is TRBV10-3 and J usage is TRBJ1-1, with 11 bases fitting TRBD1. Per germline, CDR1 ENHRY and CDR2 SYGVKD. The CDR3 runs to 16 residues. The V and J ends lost 6 bases and 0 bases, in that order; junction bases with no gene match: 6. The CDR3 coding sequence is TGTGCCATCAGCACAGGACAGGGGGCTATGAACACTGAAGCTTTCTTT. Translated, it gives CAISTGQGAMNTEAFF.

The rearrangement uses TRBV11-2 and TRBJ1-1; weak D call: TRBD1 (5 bases). V dropped 1 base and J dropped 1 base, with 10 bases sitting between them. Per germline, CDR1 SGHAT and CDR2 FQNNGV. The CDR3 sequence is 15 residues long. DNA for the CDR3: TGTGCCAGCAGCTTAGGGGGGACTACGAACACTGAAGCTTTCTTT. This encodes CASSLGGTTNTEAFF.

The chain combines TRBV7-2 with TRBJ1-2; D is unclear. CDR3 length: 15 residues. Between the trimmed V and J ends, which lost 2 bases and 4 bases, there was a span of 14 bases. Germline lookup yields CDR1 SGHTA and CDR2 FQGNSA. The CDR3 DNA sequence: TGTGCCAGCAGCTTATTGTACAGCTCCTCCTATGGCTACACCTTC. Its translation is CASSLLYSSSYGYTF.

As DNA, the CDR3 is TGCGCCAGCAGTGGGACAGGGAGCAATGGCTACACCTTC. Translation gives CASSGTGSNGYTF. The rearrangement uses TRBV10-2 and TRBJ1-2; the match to TRBD1 covers 8 bases. The ends lost 4 bases at V and 6 bases at J; junction bases unmatched: 4. CDR3 size: 13 residues. Germline V gives CDR1 WSHSY, CDR2 SAAADI.

The chain uses TRBV5-1 and TRBJ2-7, with D possibly TRBD2 on 6 matching bases. The CDR3 length is 16 residues. CDR1 is SGHRS and CDR2 is YFSETQ in the germline V gene. Trimming took 0 bases from V and 3 from J, leaving 16 bases between them. CDR3 coding DNA: TGCGCCAGCAGCTTGGAGGGTGCGGGGTCGGGCTACGAGCAGTACTTC. Translating it yields CASSLEGAGSGYEQYF.

This sequence joins TRBV2 and TRBJ2-1; D call uncertain. CDR1 is SNHLY, CDR2 FYNNEI, per germline. V lost 7 bases to trimming and J lost 4 bases, with 11 bases between them. The CDR3 runs 13 residues. CDR3 amino acids: CASTPGQYNEQFF. For the CDR3, the DNA is TGTGCCAGCACCCCGGGTCAGTACAATGAGCAGTTCTTC.

This clone appeared once. The chain is built from TRBV27 and TRBJ1-2; tentative D call: TRBD1 (5 bases). Trimming removed 4 bases from V and 4 bases from J, with 10 bases in between. This CDR3 is built from 13 residues. The V gene's germline CDR1 is MNHEY and CDR2 SMNVEV (reference sequence). CDR3 sequence reads: CASSYGGGYGYTF. CDR3 in DNA: TGTGCCAGCAGTTATGGGGGAGGCTATGGCTACACCTTC.

This chain uses TRBV25-1 with TRBJ2-3; perhaps TRBD1 as D (5 bases). V was clipped by 3 bases and J by 1 base, with 14 bases between them. Germline lookup yields CDR1 MGHDK and CDR2 SYGVNS. The CDR3 runs 16 residues. CDR3 sequence (DNA): TGTGCCAGCAGTGACCTCAAGGGGTGGGGCACAGATACGCAGTATTTT. Amino acid sequence: CASSDLKGWGTDTQYF.

CDR3 sequence (DNA): TGTGCCAGTAGTATAGATCTGGGGCCAAGGAGCGCTGAAGCTTTCTTT. Encoded protein: CASSIDLGPRSAEAFF. The genes are TRBV19 and TRBJ1-1; D is possibly TRBD1 (5 bases). The length of the CDR3 is 16 residues. V lost 0 bases to trimming and J lost 6 bases, with 17 bases between them. Germline CDR1 and CDR2: LNHDA and SQIVND (reference sequence).

This chain links TRBV3-1 (or the pseudogene TRBV3-2) with TRBJ2-5; TRBD1 matches 10 bases. The CDR3 is 17 amino acids. Trimming at V came to 2 bases and at J to 5 bases, leaving 11 bases not matched to a gene. From germline, CDR1 is LGHDT and CDR2 YNNKEL (reference sequence). The CDR3 nucleotides read TGTGCCAGCAGCCAACAAGTGGGACAGGGGCTTAAGGAGACCCAGTACTTC. It encodes CASSQQVGQGLKETQYF.

This sequence joins TRBV6-1 and TRBJ2-4; D is unclear. Trimming stripped 1 base from V and 3 bases from J, with 7 bases between. This CDR3 spans 14 amino acids. Germline lookup yields CDR1 MNHNS and CDR2 SASEGT. CDR3 region: CASSEGPGKNIQYF. The CDR3 bases are TGTGCCAGCAGTGAAGGCCCAGGCAAAAACATTCAGTACTTC.

CDR3 nucleotides: TGTGCCAGCAGGGGACAAATAGGCTACGAGCAGTACTTC. This codes for CASRGQIGYEQYF. The V gene is TRBV2, the J gene TRBJ2-7, with D possibly being TRBD1 (6 bases). The V and J ends lost 6 bases and 3 bases respectively, with 12 bases between them. Germline values: CDR1 SNHLY, CDR2 FYNNEI. This CDR3 contains 13 residues. The full variable domain, rest sourced from reference TRBV2 and TRBJ2-7, is EPEVTQTPSHQVTQMGQEVILRCVPISNHLYFYWYRQILGQKVEFLVSFYNNEISEKSEIFDDQFSVERPDGSNFTLKIRSTKLEDSAMYFCASRGQIGYEQYFGPGTRLTVT.

Only one count was recorded for this clone. V and J are TRBV10-3 and TRBJ2-7; a weak D match, TRBD1 (5 bases). V lost 8 bases and J 7 bases, leaving 21 bases between the germline ends. The length of the CDR3 is 14 residues. The germline gives CDR1 ENHRY, CDR2 SYGVKD. CDR3 sequence: CAIGAPGQKGEQYF. The CDR3 bases are TGTGCCATCGGGGCCCCCGGACAAAAGGGAGAGCAGTACTTC.

This chain uses TRBV7-3 with TRBJ1-1; D is unresolved. The CDR3 is 15 residues long. From germline, CDR1 is SGHTA and CDR2 FQGTGA. V was pared by 3 bases and J by 1 base, with 12 bases between. Written as DNA, the CDR3 is TGTGCCAGCAGCTTCACGGGTCGAGGGAACACTGAAGCTTTCTTT. Its translation is CASSFTGRGNTEAFF.

This sequence joins TRBV2 and TRBJ2-7, with 7 bases that match TRBD1. Per the germline V gene, CDR1 is SNHLY and CDR2 is FYNNEI. The CDR3 contains 14 residues. V lost 7 bases to trimming and J lost 4 bases; unmatched junction nucleotides: 10. This CDR3 is CASMPGQAIYEQYF. CDR3 DNA sequence: TGTGCCAGCATGCCCGGACAGGCGATTTACGAGCAGTACTTC.

This clone has a single count. The chain employs TRBV24-1 and TRBJ2-1; tentative D call: TRBD2 (5 bases). The CDR3 covers 15 residues. Looked up from germline, CDR1 is KGHDR and CDR2 is SFDVKD. V dropped 5 bases and J dropped 5 bases, with 15 bases sitting between them. The CDR3 loop is CATSAGVGWDNEQFF. The CDR3 DNA reads as TGTGCCACCAGTGCCGGGGTCGGGTGGGACAATGAGCAGTTCTTC.

The CDR3 sequence is CASSLLEGYTF. The CDR3 region has the DNA TGTGCCAGCAGTTTATTGGAGGGCTACACCTTC. The chain joins TRBV28 to TRBJ1-2; D is unclear. This CDR3 spans 11 amino acids. Germline CDR1 reads MDHEN; CDR2 reads SYDVKM. With 1 base removed from V and 8 bases from J, the gap between germline ends came to 5 bases.